This T cell receptor (beta chain) was recovered during a study of blood T cell repertoires in COVID-19. Study-wide context: Acute-phase and convalescent COVID-19 samples originated in the United States, Italy and Spain.

Germline loops: CDR1 SGHNT, CDR2 YYREEE (reference sequence). CDR3 length equals 14 residues. The V and J ends lost 5 bases and 0 bases respectively, with 12 bases between them. Patients in Seattle were enrolled during active infection, then followed longitudinally. Original methodology: Researchers report that nucleated cell counts were estimated from reference gene primer amplification. The assay was immunoSEQ multiplex PCR, and TCRdb's table has in-frame clones only and misses some. The DNA gave D and trimming, while V, J and clone size come from that table. Among approximately 330,000 clones listed, 85% to 90% were seen once.

The chain employs TRBV5-4 and TRBJ2-7; possible D gene TRBD2, 5 bases. Sequences were obtained from peripheral blood. The clonotype was recovered from a woman aged 35 to 49 with COVID-19, enrolled during active disease. The CDR3 loop is CASRRETNSYEQYF. CDR3 sequence (DNA): TGTGCCAGCAGGAGGGAGACAAACTCCTACGAGCAGTACTTC. The full variable domain, in which reference TRBV5-4 and TRBJ2-7 provide the parts outside the CDR3, is ETGVTQSPTHLIKTRGQQVTLRCSSQSGHNTVSWYQQALGQGPQFIFQYYREEENGRGNFPPRFSGLQFPNYSSELNVNALELDDSALYLCASRRETNSYEQYFGPGTRLTVT.